This T cell receptor beta chain appears in the sequencing data of a study of shared clonotypes between healthy human individuals. Study-level background: A couple of women and a few men aged 18 to 49 served as donors. Broader study findings: Despite large depth, sorted-subset datasets appeared incompletely sequenced.

This clone appeared once. Its antigen is unidentified. The assay was immunoSEQ multiplex PCR, and TCRdb's table has in-frame clones only and misses some. The profile shows about 960,000 clones, around three quarters of them singletons. The CDR3 is 15 amino acids. The TCR sequence derives from a man aged 18 to 30 in good health. The genes are TRBV21-1 and TRBJ2-7; the D call in the table, TRBD2, was not verified against the DNA. TRBV21-1 is described as a pseudogene. Material: memory CD4+ T cells sorted from blood. Noted subset: CD45RA-negative fraction. CDR3 coding DNA: TGTGCCAGCAGCCTTAGAACTGAATCCTCCTACGAGCAGTACTTC. It specifies CASSLRTESSYEQYF.